These 25 T cell receptor beta chains came from one sample sequenced in a study of T cell changes during pregnancy in multiple sclerosis. Sequencing used immunoSEQ multiplex PCR; TCRdb keeps in-frame clones, though not all of them. The data show about 28,000 clones, 80% to 90% seen once. The specimen comprised CD4+ T cells from peripheral blood mononuclear cells, sampled in the second trimester of pregnancy. All receptors derive from a female donor with multiple sclerosis, enrolled in a pregnancy study.

This chain connects TRBV5-1 to TRBJ2-5; TRBD2 might be the D (5 bases). The CDR3 is 15 residues long. V lost 1 base and J lost 2, with 12 bases in between. Germline values: CDR1 SGHRS, CDR2 YFSETQ. The CDR3 DNA follows: TGCGCCAGCAGCTTGTCCGGGGTGAATCAAGAGACCCAGTACTTC. Amino acids: CASSLSGVNQETQYF.

The sample holds a few counts of this clone. The chain has TRBV2 and TRBJ1-1; D is unclear. The V end lost 7 bases, the J end lost 1 base, and 10 bases lay between the germline ends. The germline gives CDR1 SNHLY, CDR2 FYNNEI. The CDR3 spans 13 residues. This chain's CDR3 is CASNRAGNTEAFF. CDR3 bases: TGTGCCAGCAATCGTGCGGGGAACACTGAAGCTTTCTTT.

The rearrangement links TRBV27 to TRBJ1-3; 7 bases map to TRBD1. V shed 3 bases, J shed 4 bases, and the junction held 3 bases outside the gene matches. Germline CDR1 and CDR2: MNHEY and SMNVEV (reference sequence). The CDR3 length is 14 residues. DNA of the CDR3: TGTGCCAGCAGTTTCGCAGGGGGAGGAAACACCATATATTTT. It yields the protein CASSFAGGGNTIYF.

This chain uses TRBV10-1 with TRBJ2-5, with 9 nucleotides matching TRBD2. The CDR3 has 16 amino acids. V trimming: 0 bases; J trimming: 0 bases; junction bases outside the gene matches: 2. The germline V gene has CDR1 WNHNN and CDR2 SYGVQD (reference sequence). The CDR3 here is CASSESASGDQETQYF. DNA of the CDR3: TGCGCCAGCAGTGAGTCGGCTAGCGGGGACCAAGAGACCCAGTACTTC.

The rearrangement joins TRBV12-5 to TRBJ1-1; 8 bases are shared with TRBD1. The V segment lost 0 bases and the J segment 3 bases; nucleotides outside the gene matches: 15. The CDR3 spans 19 residues. CDR1 and CDR2 (germline): LGHNT, FRNRAP. CDR3 sequence reads: CASGLVPDGQGPSHTEAFF. The CDR3 DNA follows: TGTGCTAGTGGTTTGGTACCCGATGGACAGGGTCCTTCCCACACTGAAGCTTTCTTT. Full variable domain (outside the CDR3, taken from reference TRBV12-5 and TRBJ1-1): DARVTQTPRHKVTEMGQEVTMRCQPILGHNTVFWYRQTMMQGLELLAYFRNRAPLDDSGMPKDRFSAEMPDATLATLKIQPSEPRDSAVYFCASGLVPDGQGPSHTEAFFGQGTRLTVV.

This chain links TRBV6-5 with TRBJ1-4; 10 bases agree with TRBD1. Germline loops: CDR1 MNHEY, CDR2 SVGAGI. The CDR3 has 15 amino acids. Trimming took 5 bases from V and 7 from J; bases not matched to a gene: 7. The CDR3 nucleotides are TGTGCCAGCAGTCCATGGACAGGGGGGGTTGAAAAACTGTTTTTT. Translated, it gives CASSPWTGGVEKLFF.

This chain joins TRBV27 and TRBJ2-2, with D perhaps TRBD1 (6 bases). In germline, CDR1 is MNHEY, CDR2 SMNVEV (reference sequence). The CDR3 totals 14 residues. Between the trimmed V and J ends, which lost 6 bases and 2 bases, there was a span of 10 bases. The CDR3 DNA sequence: TGTGCCAGCAGCGGGACAACTAACACCGGGGAGCTGTTTTTT. Encoded protein: CASSGTTNTGELFF.

This clone was found once. The sample contains more than one DNA sequence encoding this CDR3. The chain is built from TRBV5-1 and TRBJ2-1, with a possible D match to TRBD2 (7 bases). Per the germline V gene, CDR1 is SGHRS and CDR2 is YFSETQ. V was clipped by 4 bases and J by 10 bases, with 21 bases between them. This CDR3 comprises 15 residues. The CDR3 is CASSPNTGGLREQFF. DNA for the CDR3: TGCGCCAGCAGCCCCAATACGGGGGGCCTCCGGGAGCAGTTCTTC.

This clone was counted only a few times. CDR3 sequence reads: CASSFAGQGMNTEAFF. The CDR3 DNA reads as TGCGCCAGCAGCTTCGCGGGACAGGGCATGAACACTGAAGCTTTCTTT. This chain joins TRBV5-1 and TRBJ1-1; 9 bases are shared with TRBD1. Germline values: CDR1 SGHRS, CDR2 YFSETQ. V shed 2 bases and J 0 bases; nucleotides not matched to a gene: 5. CDR3 length: 16 residues.

The chain joins TRBV7-9 to TRBJ1-3, with TRBD1 as a possible D gene (5 bases). The CDR3 length is 17 residues. The V and J ends lost 1 base and 2 bases respectively, with 15 bases between them. CDR1 and CDR2 from the germline V gene are SEHNR and FQNEAQ (reference sequence). The CDR3 here is CASSLGTGSTAGNTIYF. The CDR3 DNA reads as TGTGCCAGCAGCTTAGGAACAGGATCGACTGCTGGAAACACCATATATTTT.

With regard to this clone: Other DNA sequences within the sample encode an identical CDR3. This chain joins TRBV4-1 and TRBJ2-7; 7 bases map to TRBD1. Looked up from germline, CDR1 is MGHRA and CDR2 is YSYEKL. The CDR3 runs 15 residues. With 2 bases clipped from V and 4 bases from J, the junction kept 8 bases outside the gene matches. This chain's CDR3 is CASSQTDRTSYEQYF. CDR3 nucleotides: TGCGCCAGCAGCCAAACGGACAGGACCTCTTACGAGCAGTACTTC.

This clone was detected once. CDR3: CASTLNRLYSNQPQHF. The CDR3, as DNA: TGTGCCAGCACCTTAAACAGGTTATATAGCAATCAGCCCCAGCATTTT. The chain recombines TRBV6-6 with TRBJ1-5; perhaps TRBD1 as D (5 bases). CDR1 and CDR2 from the germline V gene are MNHNY and SVGAGI (reference sequence). The germline V and J ends were trimmed by 7 bases and 0 bases, with 16 bases remaining between them. This CDR3 is 16 amino acids long.

This clone is a singleton in its sample. The chain carries TRBV4-3 and TRBJ2-1; D ambiguous. The CDR3 length is 15 residues. Germline CDR1 and CDR2: LGHNA and YSLEER. The V end was cut by 0 bases, the J end by 3 bases, with 9 bases between. Written as DNA, the CDR3 is TGCGCCAGCAGCCAAGATGTTAATTTCTACAATGAGCAGTTCTTC. Translated, it gives CASSQDVNFYNEQFF.

The V call is TRBV6-5, the J call TRBJ1-5; the match to TRBD1 covers 7 bases. Germline-derived CDR1 and CDR2 are MNHEY and SVGAGI. The V segment lost 0 bases and the J segment 6 bases; nucleotides outside the gene matches: 2. The CDR3 extends over 14 amino acids. The CDR3 DNA follows: TGTGCCAGCAGTTACTCAGGGGGCGGTCAGCCCCAGCATTTT. Translated: CASSYSGGGQPQHF.

J is TRBJ2-5 and V is TRBV28; D unresolved. From germline, CDR1 is MDHEN and CDR2 SYDVKM. This CDR3 region has 12 residues. V lost 8 bases to trimming and J lost 1 base, with 8 bases between them. CDR3 nucleotide sequence: TGTGCCAGCGGCCACATCCAAGAGACCCAGTACTTC. It yields the protein CASGHIQETQYF.

This rearrangement joins TRBV5-4 to TRBJ2-5; D not resolved. The CDR3 is made up of 14 amino acids. Germline V gene data show CDR1 as SGHNT and CDR2 as YYREEE (reference sequence). V lost 7 bases and J 1 base, leaving 14 bases between the germline ends. In nucleotides, the CDR3 is TGTGCCAGCCGCCGCAGCGTCCGCCAAGAGACCCAGTACTTC. Protein: CASRRSVRQETQYF.

The chain recombines TRBV27 with TRBJ2-2; D ambiguous. The germline V and J ends were trimmed by 4 bases and 0 bases, with 6 bases remaining between them. The CDR3 length is 14 residues. Germline CDR1 and CDR2: MNHEY and SMNVEV (reference sequence). The CDR3 coding sequence is TGTGCCAGCAGTTACAGACCGAACACCGGGGAGCTGTTTTTT. It encodes CASSYRPNTGELFF.

The chain recombines TRBV4-3 with TRBJ1-5; D is ambiguous. CDR1 is LGHNA, CDR2 YSLEER, per germline. Trimming stripped 4 bases from V and 4 bases from J, with 11 bases between. The CDR3 extends over 14 amino acids. The CDR3 loop reads CASSLTLANQPQHF. CDR3 coding DNA: TGCGCCAGCAGCCTGACACTCGCAAATCAGCCCCAGCATTTT.

The rearrangement links TRBV28 to TRBJ1-2; 8 bases line up with TRBD1. The trim removed 3 bases at V and 6 bases at J, leaving 15 bases unmatched. Germline CDR1 is MDHEN and CDR2 is SYDVKM. CDR3 size: 17 residues. The CDR3 nucleotides are TGTGCCAGCAGTTTCATAAGGGCGGGCAGGGGGCGAAATGGCTACACCTTC. Amino acids: CASSFIRAGRGRNGYTF.

This rearrangement joins TRBV9 to TRBJ1-2; D is possibly TRBD1 (5 bases). Trimming removed 2 bases at V and 4 bases at J, with 15 bases between. Germline-derived CDR1 and CDR2 are SGDLS and YYNGEE. The CDR3 loop spans 15 amino acids. CDR3: CASSVRVSGIYGYTF. The CDR3 DNA reads TGTGCCAGCAGCGTCCGGGTCTCAGGGATCTATGGCTACACCTTC.

The V and J genes are TRBV7-2 and TRBJ1-2, with a tentative D call TRBD1 (6 bases). Trimming removed 5 bases at V and 2 bases at J, with 12 bases between. The V gene's germline CDR1 is SGHTA and CDR2 FQGNSA. The CDR3 runs to 14 residues. CDR3 nucleotides: TGTACCAGCAGCCCCCACAGGGAAAACTATGGCTACACCTTC. Translation gives CTSSPHRENYGYTF.

The table lists this clone with a few counts. The chain has TRBV2 and TRBJ1-1; the D is unclear. Looked up from germline, CDR1 is SNHLY and CDR2 is FYNNEI. The CDR3 loop spans 12 amino acids. V was cut by 0 bases and J by 9 bases, with 8 bases left in between. This CDR3 is CASSEAGRKAFF. Here the CDR3 DNA reads TGTGCCAGCAGTGAAGCAGGCAGGAAAGCTTTCTTT.

This clone has just one count. This chain joins TRBV19 and TRBJ1-6; possibly TRBD1 for D (5 bases). With 1 base removed from V and 7 bases from J, the gap between germline ends came to 8 bases. The CDR3 spans 14 residues. Germline assignment: CDR1 LNHDA and CDR2 SQIVND (reference sequence). The CDR3 sequence is CASSIAPGNSPLHF. CDR3 DNA sequence: TGTGCCAGTAGTATAGCCCCAGGGAATTCACCCCTCCACTTT.

V gene TRBV7-6 combines with J gene TRBJ2-1; TRBD2 might be the D (6 bases). The CDR3 runs 14 residues. V was pared by 7 bases and J by 7 bases, with 17 bases between. Germline CDR1 reads SGHVS; CDR2 reads FNYEAQ. CDR3 DNA: TGTGCCAGCAATAATAACGTCGGAGGGAATGAGCAGTTCTTC. Translated: CASNNNVGGNEQFF.

The chain has TRBV6-5 and TRBJ1-4; no reliable D call. CDR3 length equals 13 residues. The germline gives CDR1 MNHEY, CDR2 SVGAGI. V was shortened by 1 base and J by 14 bases, with 14 bases between the two germline ends. CDR3: CASSYLSERALFF. DNA of the CDR3: TGTGCCAGCAGTTACTTGTCGGAGAGGGCCCTGTTTTTT.